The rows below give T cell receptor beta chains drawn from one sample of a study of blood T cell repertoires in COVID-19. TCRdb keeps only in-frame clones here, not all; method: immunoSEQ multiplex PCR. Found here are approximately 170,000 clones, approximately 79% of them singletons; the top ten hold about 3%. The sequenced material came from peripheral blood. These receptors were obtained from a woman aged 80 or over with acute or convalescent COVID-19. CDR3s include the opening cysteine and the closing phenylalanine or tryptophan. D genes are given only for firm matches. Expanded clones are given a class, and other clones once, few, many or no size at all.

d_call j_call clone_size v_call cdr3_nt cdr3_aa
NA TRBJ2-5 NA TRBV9 TGTGCCAGCAGCGGCGTCACAGGGGAGACCCAGTACTTC CASSGVTGETQYF
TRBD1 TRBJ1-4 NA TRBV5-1 TGCGCCAGCAGCTTGGAGGGCAGGGGGGCTGAAAAACTGTTTTTT CASSLEGRGAEKLFF
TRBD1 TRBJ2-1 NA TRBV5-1 TGCGCCAGCAGCTTGGAGGGAGGGACAGGGAGTAGTCATGAGCAGTTCTTC CASSLEGGTGSSHEQFF
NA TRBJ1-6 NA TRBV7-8 TGTGCCAGCAGCCCTCCCCTTAGGACAGCGGCTAATTCACCCCTCCACTTT CASSPPLRTAANSPLHF
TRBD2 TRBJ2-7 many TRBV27 TGTGCCAGCAAAGGACTAGCGGGAGTACGTTCGGACGAGCAGTACTTC CASKGLAGVRSDEQYF
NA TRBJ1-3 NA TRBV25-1 TGTGCCAGCAGTGGGGCCACCATATATTTT CASSGATIYF
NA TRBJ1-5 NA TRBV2 TGTGCCAGCAGTGAATGGGGGGTAATCCAGCCCCAGCATTTT CASSEWGVIQPQHF
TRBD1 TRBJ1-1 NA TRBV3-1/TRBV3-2 TGTGCCAGCAGCCAAACGGACAGGTCGAACACTGAAGCTTTCTTT CASSQTDRSNTEAFF
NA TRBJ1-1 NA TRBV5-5 TGTGCCAGCAGCTTTACAGGGATCATGAACACTGAAGCTTTCTTT CASSFTGIMNTEAFF
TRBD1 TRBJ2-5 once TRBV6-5 TGTGCCAGCAGTCAGGGGACAGGCGGAGAGACCCAGTACTTC CASSQGTGGETQYF
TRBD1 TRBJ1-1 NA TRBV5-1 TGCGCCAGCAGCTTTAGACAGGGATTGACTGAAGCTTTCTTT CASSFRQGLTEAFF
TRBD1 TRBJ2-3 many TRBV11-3 TGTGCCAGCAGCTTGGGACAGACAGATACGCAGTATTTT CASSLGQTDTQYF
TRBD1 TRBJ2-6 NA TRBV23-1 TGCGCCAGCAGTCATAGGGACAGGGAAAGGGCTGGGGCCAACGTCCTGACTTTC CASSHRDRERAGANVLTF
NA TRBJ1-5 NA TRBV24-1 TGTGCCACCAGTGATCCCGGACAGAATCAGCCCCAGCATTTT CATSDPGQNQPQHF
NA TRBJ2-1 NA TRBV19 TGTGCCAGTGGTCAAGCGACCACGAACAATGAGCAGTTCTTC CASGQATTNNEQFF
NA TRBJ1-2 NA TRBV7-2 TGTGCCAGCAGCTTATCCTCCTCCCATGGCTACACCTTC CASSLSSSHGYTF